The subject of this entry is one TCR beta chain. Measured with immunoSEQ multiplex PCR; TCRdb has only the in-frame clones, and not every one. The sample contains around 220,000 clones, 80% to 95% of which appear only once. The V gene end was trimmed by 7 bases and the J gene end by 5 bases; junction bases not matched to a gene: 29. Germline V gene sequence: CDR1 MDHEN, CDR2 SYDVKM. CDR3 length equals 20 residues. This entry belongs to a study of blood T cell repertoires in COVID-19. On the study more broadly: From the United States, Italy and Spain came samples of acute and convalescent COVID-19.

The receptor was derived from a woman between 18 and 29 years old who had recovered from COVID-19. The sample was PBMCs or T cells enriched from blood (not recorded which). The J gene is TRBJ2-7, the V gene TRBV28; TRBD1 agrees at 7 bases. The CDR3 DNA is TGTGCCAGCACCTTAGGACAGGCCAGGGGGTTTTTGGGATTTTGGCACGAGCAGTACTTC. As protein: CASTLGQARGFLGFWHEQYF.